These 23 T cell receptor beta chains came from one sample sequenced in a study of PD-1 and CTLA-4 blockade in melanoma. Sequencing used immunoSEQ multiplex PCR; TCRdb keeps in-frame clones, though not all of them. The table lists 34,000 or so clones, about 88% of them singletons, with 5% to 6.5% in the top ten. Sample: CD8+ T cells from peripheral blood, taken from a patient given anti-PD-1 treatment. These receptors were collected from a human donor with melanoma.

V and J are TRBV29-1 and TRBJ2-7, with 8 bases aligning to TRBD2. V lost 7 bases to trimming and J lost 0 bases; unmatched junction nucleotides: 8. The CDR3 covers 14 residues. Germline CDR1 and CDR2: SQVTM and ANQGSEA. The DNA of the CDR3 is TGCAGCGCAAGAAGCGGGGGAAACTCCTACGAGCAGTACTTC. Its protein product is CSARSGGNSYEQYF.

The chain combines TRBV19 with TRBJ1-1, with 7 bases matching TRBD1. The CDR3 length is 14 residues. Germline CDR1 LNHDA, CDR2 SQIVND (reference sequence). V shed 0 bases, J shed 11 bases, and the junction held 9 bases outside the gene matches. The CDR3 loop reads CASSIDRTGPGAFF. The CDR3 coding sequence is TGTGCCAGTAGTATAGACCGGACAGGCCCCGGGGCTTTCTTT.

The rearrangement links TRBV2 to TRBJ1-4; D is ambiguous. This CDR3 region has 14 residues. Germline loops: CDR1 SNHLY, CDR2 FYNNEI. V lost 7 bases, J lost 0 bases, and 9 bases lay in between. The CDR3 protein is CASKSGATNEKLFF. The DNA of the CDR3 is TGTGCCAGCAAGAGCGGTGCAACTAATGAAAAACTGTTTTTT.

DNA for the CDR3: TGTGCCAGCAGTTCTACCGGGACGGCGAACACTGAAGCTTTCTTT. Translated: CASSSTGTANTEAFF. The chain has TRBV28 and TRBJ1-1; the D gene is possibly TRBD1 (5 bases). The CDR3 runs 15 residues. CDR1 MDHEN and CDR2 SYDVKM come from the germline V gene. Trimming left V 4 bases short and J 1 base short, with 13 bases between.

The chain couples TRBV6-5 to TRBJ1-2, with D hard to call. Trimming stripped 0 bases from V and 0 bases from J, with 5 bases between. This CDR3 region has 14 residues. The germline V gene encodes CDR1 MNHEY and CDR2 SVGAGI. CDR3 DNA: TGTGCCAGCAGTTACTCGGCACCTAACTATGGCTACACCTTC. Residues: CASSYSAPNYGYTF.

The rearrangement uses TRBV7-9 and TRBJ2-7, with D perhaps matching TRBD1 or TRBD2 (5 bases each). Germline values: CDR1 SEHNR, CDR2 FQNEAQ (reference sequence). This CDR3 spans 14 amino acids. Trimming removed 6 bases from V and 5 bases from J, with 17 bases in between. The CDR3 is CASSQTERGDEQYF. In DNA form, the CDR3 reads TGTGCCAGCAGTCAGACAGAACGGGGAGACGAGCAGTACTTC.

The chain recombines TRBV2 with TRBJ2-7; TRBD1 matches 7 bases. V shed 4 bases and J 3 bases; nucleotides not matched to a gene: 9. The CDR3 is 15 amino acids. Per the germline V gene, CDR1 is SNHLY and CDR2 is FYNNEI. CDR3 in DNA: TGTGCCAGCAGTGGGCCCCGGACAGGACTCTACGAGCAGTACTTC. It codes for CASSGPRTGLYEQYF.

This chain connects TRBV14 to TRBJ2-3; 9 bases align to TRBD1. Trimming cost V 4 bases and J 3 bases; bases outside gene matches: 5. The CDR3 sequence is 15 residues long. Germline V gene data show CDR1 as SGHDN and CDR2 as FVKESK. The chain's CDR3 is CASSPRDRVTDTQYF. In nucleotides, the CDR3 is TGTGCCAGCAGCCCCCGGGACAGGGTAACAGATACGCAGTATTTT. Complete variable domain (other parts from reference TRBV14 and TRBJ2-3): EAGVTQFPSHSVIEKGQTVTLRCDPISGHDNLYWYRRVMGKEIKFLLHFVKESKQDESGMPNNRFLAERTGGTYSTLKVQPAELEDSGVYFCASSPRDRVTDTQYFGPGTRLTVL.

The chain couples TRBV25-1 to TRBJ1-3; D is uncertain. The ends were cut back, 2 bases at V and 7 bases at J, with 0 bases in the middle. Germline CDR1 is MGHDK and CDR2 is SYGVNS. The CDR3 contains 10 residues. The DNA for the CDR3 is TGTGCCAGCAGTGAAAACACCATATATTTT. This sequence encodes CASSENTIYF. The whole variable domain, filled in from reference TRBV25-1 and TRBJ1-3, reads EADIYQTPRYLVIGTGKKITLECSQTMGHDKMYWYQQDPGMELHLIHYSYGVNSTEKGDLSSESTVSRIRTEHFPLTLESARPSHTSQYLCASSENTIYFGEGSWLTVV.

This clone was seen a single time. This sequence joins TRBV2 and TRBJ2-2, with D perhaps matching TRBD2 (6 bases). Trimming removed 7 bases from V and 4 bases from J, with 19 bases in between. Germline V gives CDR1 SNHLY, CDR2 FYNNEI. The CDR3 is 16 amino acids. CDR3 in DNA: TGTGCCAGCATGAAGGAGGGCAGCTATTCCACCGGGGAGCTGTTTTTT. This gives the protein CASMKEGSYSTGELFF. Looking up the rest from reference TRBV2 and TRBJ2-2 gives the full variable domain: EPEVTQTPSHQVTQMGQEVILRCVPISNHLYFYWYRQILGQKVEFLVSFYNNEISEKSEIFDDQFSVERPDGSNFTLKIRSTKLEDSAMYFCASMKEGSYSTGELFFGEGSRLTVL.

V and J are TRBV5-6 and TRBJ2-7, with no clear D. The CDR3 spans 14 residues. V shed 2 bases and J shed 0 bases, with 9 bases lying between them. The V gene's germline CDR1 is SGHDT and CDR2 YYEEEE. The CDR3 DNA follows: TGTGCCAGCAGCTTTAGGCAGATCTCCTACGAGCAGTACTTC. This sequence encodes CASSFRQISYEQYF.

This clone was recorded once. The chain's CDR3 is CAWTLTGEGTEAFF. In nucleotides, the CDR3 is TGTGCCTGGACCTTGACAGGGGAGGGTACTGAAGCTTTCTTT. The V gene is TRBV30, the J gene TRBJ1-1, with 8 bases lining up with TRBD1. The CDR3 consists of 14 residues. Germline CDR1 is GTSNPN and CDR2 is SVGIG (reference sequence). With V trimmed by 4 bases and J by 5 bases, 9 bases remained unmatched.

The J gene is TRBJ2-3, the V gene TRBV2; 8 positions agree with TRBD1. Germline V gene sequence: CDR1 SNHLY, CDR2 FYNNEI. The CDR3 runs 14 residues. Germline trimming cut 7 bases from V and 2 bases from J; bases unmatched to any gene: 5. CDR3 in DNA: TGTGCCAGCAAAAGGACAGGGTACACAGATACGCAGTATTTT. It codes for CASKRTGYTDTQYF.

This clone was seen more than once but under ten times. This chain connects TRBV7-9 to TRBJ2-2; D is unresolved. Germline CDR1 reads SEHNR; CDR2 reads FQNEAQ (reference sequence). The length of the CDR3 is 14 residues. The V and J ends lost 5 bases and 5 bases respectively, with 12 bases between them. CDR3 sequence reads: CASSPTFKTGELFF. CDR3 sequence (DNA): TGTGCCAGCAGCCCCACTTTTAAAACCGGGGAGCTGTTTTTT.

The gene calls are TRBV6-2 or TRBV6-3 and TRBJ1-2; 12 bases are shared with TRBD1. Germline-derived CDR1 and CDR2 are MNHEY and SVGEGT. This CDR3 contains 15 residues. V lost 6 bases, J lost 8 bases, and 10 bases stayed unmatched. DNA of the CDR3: TGTGCCAGCAGCCCGGGACAGGGGGCGAGAGGAGGCTACACCTTC. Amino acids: CASSPGQGARGGYTF.

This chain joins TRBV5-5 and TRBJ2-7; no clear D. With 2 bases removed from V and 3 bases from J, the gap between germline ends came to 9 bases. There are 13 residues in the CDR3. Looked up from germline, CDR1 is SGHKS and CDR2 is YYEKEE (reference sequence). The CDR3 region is CASSFSGFYEQYF. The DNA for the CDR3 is TGTGCCAGCAGCTTCAGTGGCTTCTACGAGCAGTACTTC. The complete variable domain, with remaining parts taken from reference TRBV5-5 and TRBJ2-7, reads DAGVTQSPTHLIKTRGQQVTLRCSPISGHKSVSWYQQVLGQGPQFIFQYYEKEERGRGNFPDRFSARQFPNYSSELNVNALLLGDSALYLCASSFSGFYEQYFGPGTRLTVT.

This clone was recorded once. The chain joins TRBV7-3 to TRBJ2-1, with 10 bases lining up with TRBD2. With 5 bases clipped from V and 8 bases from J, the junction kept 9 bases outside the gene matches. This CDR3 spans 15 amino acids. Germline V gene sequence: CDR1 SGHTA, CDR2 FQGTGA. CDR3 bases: TGTGCCAGCAGCCCCGGGACTAGCGTTATCGATGAGCAGTTCTTC. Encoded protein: CASSPGTSVIDEQFF.

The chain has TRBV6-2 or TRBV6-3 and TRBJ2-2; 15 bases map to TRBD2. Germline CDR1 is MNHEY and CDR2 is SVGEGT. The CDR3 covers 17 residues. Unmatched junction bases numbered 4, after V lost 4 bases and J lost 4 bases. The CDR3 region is CASSLGLAGGSTGELFF. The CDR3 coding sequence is TGTGCCAGCAGTTTGGGACTAGCGGGGGGTAGCACCGGGGAGCTGTTTTTT.

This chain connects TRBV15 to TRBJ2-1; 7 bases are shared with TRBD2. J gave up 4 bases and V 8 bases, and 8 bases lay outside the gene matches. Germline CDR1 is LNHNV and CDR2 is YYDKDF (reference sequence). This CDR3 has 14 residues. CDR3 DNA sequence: TGTGCCACCTGGTTAAGCGGGGCTTACAATGAGCAGTTCTTC. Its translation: CATWLSGAYNEQFF.

The CDR3 nucleotides are TGCGCCAGCAGCTTCATTTTTACTAGCGGTTTTTCTAGCACAGATACGCAGTATTTT. It is translated as CASSFIFTSGFSSTDTQYF. The gene calls are TRBV5-1 and TRBJ2-3; TRBD2 matches at 8 bases. The CDR3 covers 19 residues. Germline V gene lookup returns CDR1 SGHRS and CDR2 YFSETQ. Losses at the gene ends were 2 bases for V and 0 bases for J; bases not matched to a gene: 14.

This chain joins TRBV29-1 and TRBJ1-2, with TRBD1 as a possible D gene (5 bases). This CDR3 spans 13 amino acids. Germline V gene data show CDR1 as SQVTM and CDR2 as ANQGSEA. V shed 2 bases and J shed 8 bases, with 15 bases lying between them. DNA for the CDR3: TGCAGCGTTGAACCCGTATATGAGGGGGGCTACACCTTC. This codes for CSVEPVYEGGYTF.

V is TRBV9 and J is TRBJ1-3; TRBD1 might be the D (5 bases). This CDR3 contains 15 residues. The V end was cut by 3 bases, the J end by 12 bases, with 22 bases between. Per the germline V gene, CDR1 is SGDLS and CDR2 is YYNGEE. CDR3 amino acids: CASSDTQGSGRGIYF. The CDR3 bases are TGTGCCAGCAGCGACACCCAGGGATCTGGAAGGGGCATATATTTT.

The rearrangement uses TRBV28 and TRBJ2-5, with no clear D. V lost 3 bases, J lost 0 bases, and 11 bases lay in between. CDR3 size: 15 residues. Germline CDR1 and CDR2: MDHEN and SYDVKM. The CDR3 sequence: CASSFLGLYQETQYF. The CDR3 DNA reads TGTGCCAGCAGTTTTCTGGGCCTGTACCAAGAGACCCAGTACTTC.